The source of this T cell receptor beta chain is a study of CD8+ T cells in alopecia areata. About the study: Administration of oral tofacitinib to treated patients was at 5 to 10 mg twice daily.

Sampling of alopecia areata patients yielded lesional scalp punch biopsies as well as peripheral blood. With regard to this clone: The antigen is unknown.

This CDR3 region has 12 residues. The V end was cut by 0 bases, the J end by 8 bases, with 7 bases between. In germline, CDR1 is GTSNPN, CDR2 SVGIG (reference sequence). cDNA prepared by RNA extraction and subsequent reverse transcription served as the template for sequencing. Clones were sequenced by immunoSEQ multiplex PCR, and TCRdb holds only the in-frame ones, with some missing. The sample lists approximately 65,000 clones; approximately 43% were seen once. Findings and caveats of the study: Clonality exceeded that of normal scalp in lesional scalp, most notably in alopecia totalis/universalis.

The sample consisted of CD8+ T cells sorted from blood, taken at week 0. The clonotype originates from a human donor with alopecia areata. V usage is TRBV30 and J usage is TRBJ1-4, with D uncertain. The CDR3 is CAWSVGGEKLFF. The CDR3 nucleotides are TGTGCCTGGAGTGTAGGAGGGGAAAAACTGTTTTTT.